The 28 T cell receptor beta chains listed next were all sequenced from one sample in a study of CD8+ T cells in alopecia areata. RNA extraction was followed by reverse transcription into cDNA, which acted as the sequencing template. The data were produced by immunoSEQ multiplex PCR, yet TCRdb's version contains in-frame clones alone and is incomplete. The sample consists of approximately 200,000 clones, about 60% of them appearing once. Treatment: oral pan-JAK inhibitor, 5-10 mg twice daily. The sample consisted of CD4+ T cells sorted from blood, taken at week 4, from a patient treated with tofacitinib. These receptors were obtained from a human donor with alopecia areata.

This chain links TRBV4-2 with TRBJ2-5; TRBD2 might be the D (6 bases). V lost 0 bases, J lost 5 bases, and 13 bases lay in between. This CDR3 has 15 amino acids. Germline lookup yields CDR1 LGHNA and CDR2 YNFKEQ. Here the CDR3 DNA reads TGTGCCAGCAGCCAAGATCTTGCGGCGGGGGAGACCCAGTACTTC. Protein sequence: CASSQDLAAGETQYF.

The CDR3 DNA follows: TGTGCCAGCAGGGGACATGTCGACACCGGGGAGCTGTTTTTT. Translation gives CASRGHVDTGELFF. This chain joins TRBV2 and TRBJ2-2, with D possibly being TRBD1 (6 bases). This CDR3 has 14 residues. V shed 6 bases and J shed 3 bases, with 11 bases lying between them. Germline CDR1 SNHLY, CDR2 FYNNEI.

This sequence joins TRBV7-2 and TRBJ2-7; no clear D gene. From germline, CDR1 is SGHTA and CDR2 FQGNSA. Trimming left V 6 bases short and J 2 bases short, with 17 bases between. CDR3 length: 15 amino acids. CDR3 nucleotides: TGTGCCAGCAGGTTCGCGGAACTCCTAACCTACGAGCAGTACTTC. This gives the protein CASRFAELLTYEQYF.

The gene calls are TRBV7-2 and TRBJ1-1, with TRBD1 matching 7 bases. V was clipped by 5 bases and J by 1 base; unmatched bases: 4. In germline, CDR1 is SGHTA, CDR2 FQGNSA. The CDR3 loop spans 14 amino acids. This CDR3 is CASSEGAANTEAFF. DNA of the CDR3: TGTGCCAGCAGCGAGGGGGCGGCGAACACTGAAGCTTTCTTT.

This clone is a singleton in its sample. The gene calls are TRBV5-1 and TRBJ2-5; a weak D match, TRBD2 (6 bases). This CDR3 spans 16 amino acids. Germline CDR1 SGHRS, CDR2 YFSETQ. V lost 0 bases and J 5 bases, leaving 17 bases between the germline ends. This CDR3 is CASSLGEVRRRETQYF. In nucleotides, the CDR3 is TGCGCCAGCAGCTTGGGGGAGGTGAGGAGGCGGGAGACCCAGTACTTC.

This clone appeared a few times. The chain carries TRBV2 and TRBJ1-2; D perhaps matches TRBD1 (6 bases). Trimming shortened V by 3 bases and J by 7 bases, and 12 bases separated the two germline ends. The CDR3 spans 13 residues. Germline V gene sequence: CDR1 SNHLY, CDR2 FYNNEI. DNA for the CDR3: TGTGCCAGCAGTGATATAACAGGGACTGGCTACACCTTC. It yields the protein CASSDITGTGYTF.

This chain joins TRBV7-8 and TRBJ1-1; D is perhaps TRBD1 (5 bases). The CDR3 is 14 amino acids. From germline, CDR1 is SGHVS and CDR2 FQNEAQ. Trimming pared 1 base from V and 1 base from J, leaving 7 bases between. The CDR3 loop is CASSLEGENTEAFF. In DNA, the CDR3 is TGTGCCAGCAGCTTAGAAGGGGAGAACACTGAAGCTTTCTTT.

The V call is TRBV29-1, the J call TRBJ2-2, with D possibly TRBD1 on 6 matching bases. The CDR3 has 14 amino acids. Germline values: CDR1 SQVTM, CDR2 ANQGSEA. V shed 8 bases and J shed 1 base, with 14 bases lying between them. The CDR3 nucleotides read TGCAGCACCAGGACAGCCTTGAACACCGGGGAGCTGTTTTTT. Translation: CSTRTALNTGELFF.

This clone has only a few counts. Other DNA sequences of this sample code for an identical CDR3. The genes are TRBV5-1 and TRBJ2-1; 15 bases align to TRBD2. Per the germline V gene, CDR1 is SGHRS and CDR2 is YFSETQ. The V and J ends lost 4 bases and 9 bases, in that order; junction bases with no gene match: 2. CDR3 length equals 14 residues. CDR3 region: CASSPGLAGGEQFF. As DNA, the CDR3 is TGCGCCAGCAGCCCGGGACTAGCGGGAGGTGAGCAGTTCTTC.

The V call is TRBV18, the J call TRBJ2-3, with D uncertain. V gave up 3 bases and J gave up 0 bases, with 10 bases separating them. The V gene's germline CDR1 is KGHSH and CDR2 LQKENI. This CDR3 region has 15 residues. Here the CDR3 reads CASSPTQSSTDTQYF. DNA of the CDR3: TGTGCCAGCTCACCCACACAGAGTAGCACAGATACGCAGTATTTT.

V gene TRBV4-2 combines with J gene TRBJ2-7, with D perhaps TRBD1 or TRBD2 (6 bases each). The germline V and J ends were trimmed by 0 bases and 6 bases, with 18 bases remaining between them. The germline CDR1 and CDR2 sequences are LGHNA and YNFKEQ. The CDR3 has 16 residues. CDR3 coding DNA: TGTGCCAGCAGCCAAGAGGGGGGCGGAAGTAATGCCGAGCAGTACTTC. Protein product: CASSQEGGGSNAEQYF.

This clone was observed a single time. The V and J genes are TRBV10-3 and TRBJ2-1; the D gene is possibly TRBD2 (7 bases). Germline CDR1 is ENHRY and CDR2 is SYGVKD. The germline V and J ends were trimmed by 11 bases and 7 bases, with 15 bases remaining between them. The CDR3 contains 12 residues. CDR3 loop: CASQGGLNEQFF. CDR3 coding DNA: TGTGCCTCACAGGGAGGGTTGAATGAGCAGTTCTTC.

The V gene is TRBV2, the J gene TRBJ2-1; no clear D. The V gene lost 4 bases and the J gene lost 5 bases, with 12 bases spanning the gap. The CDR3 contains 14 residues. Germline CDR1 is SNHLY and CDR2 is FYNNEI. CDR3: CASSAPVLHNEQFF. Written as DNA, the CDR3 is TGTGCCAGCAGTGCTCCTGTTCTGCACAATGAGCAGTTCTTC.

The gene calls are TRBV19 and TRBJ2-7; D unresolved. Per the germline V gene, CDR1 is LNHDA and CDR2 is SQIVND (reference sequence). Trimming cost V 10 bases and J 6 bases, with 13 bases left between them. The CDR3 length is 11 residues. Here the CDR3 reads CATTDSIEQYF. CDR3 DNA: TGTGCCACCACCGATTCGATCGAGCAGTACTTC.

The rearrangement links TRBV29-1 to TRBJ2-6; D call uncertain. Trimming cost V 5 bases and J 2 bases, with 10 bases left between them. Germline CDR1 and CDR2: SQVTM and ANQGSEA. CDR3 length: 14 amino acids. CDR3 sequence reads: CSVNGVTGANVLTF. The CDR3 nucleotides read TGCAGCGTTAATGGGGTTACTGGGGCCAACGTCCTGACTTTC.

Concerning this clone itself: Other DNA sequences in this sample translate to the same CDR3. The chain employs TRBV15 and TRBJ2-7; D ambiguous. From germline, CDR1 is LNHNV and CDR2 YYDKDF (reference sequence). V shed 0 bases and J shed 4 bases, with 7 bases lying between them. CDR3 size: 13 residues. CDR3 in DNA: TGTGCCACCAGCAGAGATCCAAGTTACGAGCAGTACTTC. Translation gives CATSRDPSYEQYF.

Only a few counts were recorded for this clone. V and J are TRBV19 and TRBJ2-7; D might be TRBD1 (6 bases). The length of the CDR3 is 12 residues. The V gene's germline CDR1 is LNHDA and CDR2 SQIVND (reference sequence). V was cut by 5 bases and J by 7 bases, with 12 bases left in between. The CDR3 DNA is TGTGCCAGTAGTCCCACAGGGATTGAGCAGTACTTC. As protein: CASSPTGIEQYF.

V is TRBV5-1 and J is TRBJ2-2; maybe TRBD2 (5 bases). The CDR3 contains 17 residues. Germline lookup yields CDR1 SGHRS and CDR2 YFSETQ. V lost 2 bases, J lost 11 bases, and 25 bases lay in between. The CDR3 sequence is CASSLQHSPNLSGELFF. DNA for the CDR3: TGCGCCAGCAGCTTACAGCACTCTCCTAATCTCTCGGGAGAGCTGTTTTTT.

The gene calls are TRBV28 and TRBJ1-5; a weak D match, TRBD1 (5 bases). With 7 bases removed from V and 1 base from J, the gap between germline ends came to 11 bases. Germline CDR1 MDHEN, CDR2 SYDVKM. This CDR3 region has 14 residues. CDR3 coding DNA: TGTGCCAGCACTCCAGGGAGGAGCAATCAGCCCCAGCATTTT. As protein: CASTPGRSNQPQHF.

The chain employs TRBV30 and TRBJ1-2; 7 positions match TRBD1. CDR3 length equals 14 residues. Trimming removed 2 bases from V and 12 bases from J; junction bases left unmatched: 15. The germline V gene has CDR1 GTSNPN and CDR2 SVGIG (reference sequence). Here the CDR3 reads CAWSLGGSGQRNTF. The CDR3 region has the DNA TGTGCCTGGAGTCTTGGTGGGTCGGGACAGCGAAACACCTTC.

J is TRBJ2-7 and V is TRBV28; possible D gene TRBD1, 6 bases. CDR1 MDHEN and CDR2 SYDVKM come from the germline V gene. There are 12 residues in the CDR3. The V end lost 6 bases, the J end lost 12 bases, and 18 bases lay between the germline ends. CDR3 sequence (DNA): TGTGCCAGCAGCCTAAAAACAGGGTTAGGGTACTTC. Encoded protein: CASSLKTGLGYF.

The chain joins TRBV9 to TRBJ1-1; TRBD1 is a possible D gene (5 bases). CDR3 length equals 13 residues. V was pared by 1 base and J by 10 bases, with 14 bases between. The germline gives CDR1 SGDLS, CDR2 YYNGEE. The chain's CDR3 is CASSVFEAGLAFF. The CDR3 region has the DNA TGTGCCAGCAGCGTATTCGAGGCAGGGTTAGCTTTCTTT.

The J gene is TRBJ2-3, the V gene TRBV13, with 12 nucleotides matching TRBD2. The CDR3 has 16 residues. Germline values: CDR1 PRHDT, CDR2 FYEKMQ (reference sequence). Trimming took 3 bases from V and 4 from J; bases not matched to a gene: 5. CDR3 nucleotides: TGTGCCAGCAGCTTCACTAGCGGGAGGATGGCAGATACGCAGTATTTT. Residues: CASSFTSGRMADTQYF.

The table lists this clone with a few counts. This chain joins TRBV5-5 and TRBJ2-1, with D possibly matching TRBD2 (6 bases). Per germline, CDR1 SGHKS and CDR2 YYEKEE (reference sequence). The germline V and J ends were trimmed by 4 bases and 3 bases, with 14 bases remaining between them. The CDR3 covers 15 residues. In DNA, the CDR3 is TGTGCCAGCAGCCTGCTGGCGGGGCGCTACAATGAGCAGTTCTTC. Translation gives CASSLLAGRYNEQFF.

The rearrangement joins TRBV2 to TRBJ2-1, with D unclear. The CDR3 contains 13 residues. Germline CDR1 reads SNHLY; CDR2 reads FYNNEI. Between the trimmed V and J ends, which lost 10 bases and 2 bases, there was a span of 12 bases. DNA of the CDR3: TGTGCCAACCAGTTAGAGACCTACAATGAGCAGTTCTTC. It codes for CANQLETYNEQFF.

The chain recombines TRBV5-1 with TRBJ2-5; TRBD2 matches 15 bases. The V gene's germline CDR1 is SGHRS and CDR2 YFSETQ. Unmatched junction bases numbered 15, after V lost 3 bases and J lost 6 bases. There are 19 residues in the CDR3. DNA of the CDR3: TGCGCCAGCAGCTACGGACTAGCGGGAGGGCCGAGTAAGCAGAAGACCCAGTACTTC. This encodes CASSYGLAGGPSKQKTQYF.

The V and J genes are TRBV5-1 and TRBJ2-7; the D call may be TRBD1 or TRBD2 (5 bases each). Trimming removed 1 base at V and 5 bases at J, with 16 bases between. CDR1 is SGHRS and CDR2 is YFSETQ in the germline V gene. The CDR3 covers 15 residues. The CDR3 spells CASSLRDPASHEQYF. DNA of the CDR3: TGCGCCAGCAGCTTGAGGGACCCAGCTTCCCACGAGCAGTACTTC. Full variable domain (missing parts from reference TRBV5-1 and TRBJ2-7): KAGVTQTPRYLIKTRGQQVTLSCSPISGHRSVSWYQQTPGQGLQFLFEYFSETQRNKGNFPGRFSGRQFSNSRSEMNVSTLELGDSALYLCASSLRDPASHEQYFGPGTRLTVT.

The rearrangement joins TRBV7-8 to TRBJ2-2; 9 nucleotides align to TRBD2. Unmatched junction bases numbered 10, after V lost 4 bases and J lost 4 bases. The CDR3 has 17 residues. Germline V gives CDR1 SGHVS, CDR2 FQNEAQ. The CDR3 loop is CASSSSGGGGLTGELFF. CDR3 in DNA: TGTGCCAGCAGCTCCTCCGGCGGGGGGGGCCTCACCGGGGAGCTGTTTTTT.